The source of this T cell receptor (beta chain) is a study of cytomegalovirus exposure and HLA in healthy donors. The V gene's germline CDR1 is SGHVS and CDR2 FQNEAQ. V was trimmed by 1 base and J by 4 bases, leaving 20 bases between them. CDR3 size: 17 residues. Primers for the PCR totalled 60 Vbeta and 13 Jbeta. Using immunoSEQ multiplex PCR, the repertoire was profiled, and TCRdb retains in-frame clones only, with some absent. The sample includes tens of thousands of clones, 60% to 80% of them seen just once. The TCR sequence derives from a woman aged 40 to 49 in good health and CMV-seropositive. Sequencing was carried out using PBMCs. The chain is built from TRBV7-8 and TRBJ2-7, with a tentative D call TRBD2 (7 bases). CDR3 amino acids: CASSLENRGGGGYEQYF. CDR3 nucleotides: TGTGCCAGCAGCTTAGAAAACCGAGGGGGGGGCGGATACGAGCAGTACTTC. Complete variable domain (other parts from reference TRBV7-8 and TRBJ2-7): GAGVSQSPRYKVAKRGQDVALRCDPISGHVSLFWYQQALGQGPEFLTYFQNEAQLDKSGLPSDRFFAERPEGSVSTLKIQRTQQEDSAVYLCASSLENRGGGGYEQYFGPGTRLTVT.